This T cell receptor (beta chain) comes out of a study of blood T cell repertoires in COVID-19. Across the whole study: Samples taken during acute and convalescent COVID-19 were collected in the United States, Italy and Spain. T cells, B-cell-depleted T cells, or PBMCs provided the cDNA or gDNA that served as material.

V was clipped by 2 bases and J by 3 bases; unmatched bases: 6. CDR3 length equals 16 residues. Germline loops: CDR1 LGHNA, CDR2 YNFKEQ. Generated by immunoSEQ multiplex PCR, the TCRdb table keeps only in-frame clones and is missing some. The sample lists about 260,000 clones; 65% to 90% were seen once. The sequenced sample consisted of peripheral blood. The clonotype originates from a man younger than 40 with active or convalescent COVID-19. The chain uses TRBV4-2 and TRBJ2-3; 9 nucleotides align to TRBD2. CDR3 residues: CASSQLAGGRTDTQYF. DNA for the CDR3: TGTGCCAGCAGCCAACTGGCGGGGGGGCGAACAGATACGCAGTATTTT.